The T cell receptor (beta chain) under discussion was sequenced for a study of blood T cell repertoires in COVID-19. For the study at large: The study drew acute and convalescent COVID-19 samples from the United States, Italy and Spain.

V shed 6 bases, J shed 6 bases, and the junction held 8 bases outside the gene matches. Looked up from germline, CDR1 is MNHEY and CDR2 is SVGAGI. The CDR3 loop spans 14 amino acids. Per the original methods: Estimation of nucleated cell counts relied on the amplification of reference gene primers. This table comes from immunoSEQ multiplex PCR, and its TCRdb copy is limited to in-frame clones, with some not included. V, J and clone size are taken as reported in that table, and D and trimming were inferred from the DNA itself. The sample yields tens of thousands of clones, 70% to 80% seen once. The chain is built from TRBV6-5 and TRBJ1-5, with 7 bases lining up with TRBD1. This TCR came from a human donor in a cohort sampled during active COVID-19. The specimen was peripheral blood. CDR3 amino acids: CASSWGRGIQPQHF. As DNA, the CDR3 is TGTGCCAGCAGCTGGGGCAGGGGGATTCAGCCCCAGCATTTT.